The 4 T cell receptor beta chains presented below share a single source sample, sequenced in a study of control samples from healthy donors and cancer patients. Profiled with immunoSEQ multiplex PCR; TCRdb holds only in-frame clones, not every one. The sample yields around 130,000 clones, roughly 90% seen once. Sequenced input: blood. Every receptor here comes from a man in his forties or fifties in good health.

The J gene is TRBJ1-1, the V gene TRBV30; D not certain. Trimming shortened V by 0 bases and J by 0 bases, and 5 bases separated the two germline ends. The germline gives CDR1 GTSNPN, CDR2 SVGIG (reference sequence). The CDR3 has 13 amino acids. The DNA for the CDR3 is TGTGCCTGGAGTGTGACTATGAACACTGAAGCTTTCTTT. Its protein product is CAWSVTMNTEAFF.

This clone appeared a single time. V usage is TRBV6-5 and J usage is TRBJ1-6; 9 bases align to TRBD1. The V segment lost 4 bases and the J segment 7 bases; nucleotides outside the gene matches: 2. This CDR3 is built from 14 residues. CDR1 is MNHEY, CDR2 SVGAGI, per germline. The CDR3 spells CASSWDRVNSPLHF. In nucleotides, the CDR3 is TGTGCCAGCAGTTGGGACAGGGTGAATTCACCCCTCCACTTT.

This chain connects TRBV6-5 to TRBJ2-3, with D unresolved. The V end lost 5 bases, the J end lost 6 bases, and 9 bases lay between the germline ends. CDR1 is MNHEY and CDR2 is SVGAGI in the germline V gene. The CDR3 is 12 amino acids. The CDR3 DNA follows: TGTGCCAGCAGTCAGATTCGGGATACGCAGTATTTT. Translated: CASSQIRDTQYF.

The chain has TRBV2 and TRBJ1-3, with 7 bases lining up with TRBD1. J was trimmed by 2 bases and V by 5 bases; bases with no gene match: 6. CDR1 and CDR2 from the germline V gene are SNHLY and FYNNEI. The CDR3 consists of 15 residues. This CDR3 reads CASSKDRAAGNTIYF. The CDR3 DNA reads TGTGCCAGCAGTAAAGACAGGGCCGCTGGAAACACCATATATTTT. Based on the CDR3 plus reference TRBV2 and TRBJ1-3, the full variable domain is EPEVTQTPSHQVTQMGQEVILRCVPISNHLYFYWYRQILGQKVEFLVSFYNNEISEKSEIFDDQFSVERPDGSNFTLKIRSTKLEDSAMYFCASSKDRAAGNTIYFGEGSWLTVV.